This TCR beta chain appears in the sequencing data of a study of human T cells and chemical hapten exposure. Described time point: patch test 1, 2 weeks after DPC sensitization. As to treatment: therapeutic diphenylcyclopropenone sensitization with weekly scalp DPC. TCRdb recomputed calls from the RACE reads with MiXCR, one row per CDR3 protein. The sample has about 120,000 distinct CDR3 sequences, around 13% seen once; the top ten hold 0.7% to 0.95%. CDR1 is SQVTM and CDR2 is ANQGSEA in the germline V gene. With 3 bases removed from V and 8 bases from J, the gap between germline ends came to 13 bases. The CDR3 contains 12 residues.

This TCR derives from a man aged 18 to 35 with alopecia areata. Some clones in this sample may be carry-over from other donors' samples. J is TRBJ1-2 and V is TRBV29-1; no definite D call. The sequences come from whole blood, collected in connection with sensitization to the hapten diphenylcyclopropenone (DPC). CDR3 in amino acids: CSVDPVTAGYTF. Written as DNA, the CDR3 is TGCAGCGTTGACCCGGTAACCGCGGGCTACACCTTC. Looking up the rest from reference TRBV29-1 and TRBJ1-2 gives the full variable domain: SAVISQKPSRDICQRGTSLTIQCQVDSQVTMMFWYRQQPGQSLTLIATANQGSEATYESGFVIDKFPISRPNLTFSTLTVSNMSPEDSSIYLCSVDPVTAGYTFGSGTRLTVV.